One and the same sample provided the 2 T cell receptor beta chains below, sequenced in a study of T cell changes during pregnancy in multiple sclerosis. The method was immunoSEQ multiplex PCR; TCRdb's version includes in-frame clones alone and lacks a portion of them. The sample records tens of thousands of clones, roughly 93% being singletons. The starting material was CD8+ T cells from peripheral blood mononuclear cells, obtained after pregnancy. These TCRs come from a female donor with multiple sclerosis, enrolled in a pregnancy study.

This clone was seen ten or more times. In DNA form, the CDR3 reads TGTGCCAGCAGCGTAGCATATCGCGGCGGGGAGCTGTTTTTT. It codes for CASSVAYRGGELFF. The rearrangement uses TRBV9 and TRBJ2-2, with unresolved D. The CDR3 is 14 amino acids. The V gene's germline CDR1 is SGDLS and CDR2 YYNGEE. V shed 0 bases and J shed 7 bases, with 10 bases lying between them. Full variable domain (remainder filled in from reference TRBV9 and TRBJ2-2): DSGVTQTPKHLITATGQRVTLRCSPRSGDLSVYWYQQSLDQGLQFLIQYYNGEERAKGNILERFSAQQFPDLHSELNLSSLELGDSALYFCASSVAYRGGELFFGEGSRLTVL.

This rearrangement joins TRBV27 to TRBJ2-3; 7 nucleotides match TRBD2. V dropped 10 bases and J dropped 0; count of bases not matched to a gene: 4. The CDR3 has 13 amino acids. Germline loops: CDR1 MNHEY, CDR2 SMNVEV (reference sequence). The CDR3 reads CATRGVSTDTQYF. CDR3 DNA sequence: TGTGCCACCCGGGGGGTTAGCACAGATACGCAGTATTTT.